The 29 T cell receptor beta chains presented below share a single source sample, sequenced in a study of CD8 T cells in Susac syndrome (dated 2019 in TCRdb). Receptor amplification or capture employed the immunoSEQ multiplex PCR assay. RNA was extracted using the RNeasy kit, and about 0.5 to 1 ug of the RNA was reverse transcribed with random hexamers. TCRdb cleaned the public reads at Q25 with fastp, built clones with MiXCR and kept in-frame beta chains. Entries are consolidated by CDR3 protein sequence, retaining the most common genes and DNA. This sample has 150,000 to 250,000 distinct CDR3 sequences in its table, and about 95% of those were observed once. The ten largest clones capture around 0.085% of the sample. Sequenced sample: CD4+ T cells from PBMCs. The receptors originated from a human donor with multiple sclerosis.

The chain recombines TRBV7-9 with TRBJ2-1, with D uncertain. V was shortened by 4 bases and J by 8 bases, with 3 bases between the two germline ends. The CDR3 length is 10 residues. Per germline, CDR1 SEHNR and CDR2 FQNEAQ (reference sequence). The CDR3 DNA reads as TGTGCCAGCAGCTCTTATGAGCAGTTCTTC. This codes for CASSSYEQFF. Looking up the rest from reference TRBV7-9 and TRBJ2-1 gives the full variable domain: DTGVSQNPRHKITKRGQNVTFRCDPISEHNRLYWYRQTLGQGPEFLTYFQNEAQLEKSRLLSDRFSAERPKGSFSTLEIQRTEQGDSAMYLCASSSYEQFFGPGTRLTVL.

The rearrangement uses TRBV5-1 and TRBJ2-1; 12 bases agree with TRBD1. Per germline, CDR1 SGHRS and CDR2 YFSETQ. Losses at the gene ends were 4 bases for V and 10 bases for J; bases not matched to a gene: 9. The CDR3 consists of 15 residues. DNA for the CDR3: TGCGCCAGCAGCCTCCTGGGGACAGGGGGCGTGGAGCAGTTCTTC. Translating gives CASSLLGTGGVEQFF.

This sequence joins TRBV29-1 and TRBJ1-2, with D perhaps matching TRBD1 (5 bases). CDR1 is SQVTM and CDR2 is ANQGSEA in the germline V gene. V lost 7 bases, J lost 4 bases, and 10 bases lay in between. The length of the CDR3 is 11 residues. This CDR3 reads CSAFDSYGYTF. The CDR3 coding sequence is TGCAGCGCCTTTGACAGCTATGGCTACACCTTC.

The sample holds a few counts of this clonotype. The CDR3 DNA is TGTGCCAGCAGCTTGGGCAGGTCCTACGAGCAGTACTTC. This gives the protein CASSLGRSYEQYF. The chain combines TRBV11-2 with TRBJ2-7; D unclear. There are 13 residues in the CDR3. V was trimmed by 3 bases and J by 1 base, leaving 7 bases between them. CDR1 and CDR2 (germline): SGHAT, FQNNGV.

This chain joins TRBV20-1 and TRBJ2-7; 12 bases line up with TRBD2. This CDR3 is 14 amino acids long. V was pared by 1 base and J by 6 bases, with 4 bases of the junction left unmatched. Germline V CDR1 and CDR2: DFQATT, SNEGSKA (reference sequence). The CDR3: CSARGTGLAGEQYF. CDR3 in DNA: TGCAGTGCTAGAGGAACGGGACTAGCGGGCGAGCAGTACTTC.

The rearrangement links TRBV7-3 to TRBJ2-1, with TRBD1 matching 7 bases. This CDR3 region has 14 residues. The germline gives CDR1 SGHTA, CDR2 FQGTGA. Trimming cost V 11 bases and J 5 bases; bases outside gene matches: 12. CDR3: CASNPGQYHNEQFF. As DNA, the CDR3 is TGTGCCTCCAACCCGGGACAGTACCACAATGAGCAGTTCTTC. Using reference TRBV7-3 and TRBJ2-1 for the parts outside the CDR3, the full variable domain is GAGVSQTPSNKVTEKGKYVELRCDPISGHTALYWYRQSLGQGPEFLIYFQGTGAADDSGLPNDRFFAVRPEGSVSTLKIQRTERGDSAVYLCASNPGQYHNEQFFGPGTRLTVL.

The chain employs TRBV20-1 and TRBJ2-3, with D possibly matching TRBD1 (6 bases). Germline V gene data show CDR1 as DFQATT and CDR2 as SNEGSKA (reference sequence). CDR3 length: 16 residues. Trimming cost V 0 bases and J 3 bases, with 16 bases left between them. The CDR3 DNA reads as TGCAGTGCTAGAGATCCAAGCACAGGGTCAACAGATACGCAGTATTTT. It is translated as CSARDPSTGSTDTQYF.

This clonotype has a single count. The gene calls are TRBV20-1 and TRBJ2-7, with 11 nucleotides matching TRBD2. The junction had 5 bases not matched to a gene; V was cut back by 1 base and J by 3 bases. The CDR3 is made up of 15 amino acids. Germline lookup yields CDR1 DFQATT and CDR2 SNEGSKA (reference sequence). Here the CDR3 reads CSARVSLAGDYEQYF. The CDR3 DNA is TGCAGTGCTAGAGTTTCACTAGCGGGAGACTACGAGCAGTACTTC.

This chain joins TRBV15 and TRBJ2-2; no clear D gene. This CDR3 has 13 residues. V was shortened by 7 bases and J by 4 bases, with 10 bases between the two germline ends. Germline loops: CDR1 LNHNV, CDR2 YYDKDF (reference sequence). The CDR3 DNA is TGTGCCACCAATCAGGTTACCACCGGGGAGCTGTTTTTT. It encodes CATNQVTTGELFF. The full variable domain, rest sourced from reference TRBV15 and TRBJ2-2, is DAMVIQNPRYQVTQFGKPVTLSCSQTLNHNVMYWYQQKSSQAPKLLFHYYDKDFNNEADTPDNFQSRRPNTSFCFLDIRSPGLGDTAMYLCATNQVTTGELFFGEGSRLTVL.

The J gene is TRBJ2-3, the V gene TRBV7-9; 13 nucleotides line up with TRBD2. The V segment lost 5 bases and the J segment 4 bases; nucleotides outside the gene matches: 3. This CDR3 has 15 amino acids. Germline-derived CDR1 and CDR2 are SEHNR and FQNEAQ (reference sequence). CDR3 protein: CASSPTSGGPDTQYF. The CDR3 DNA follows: TGTGCCAGCAGCCCGACTAGCGGGGGGCCAGATACGCAGTATTTT. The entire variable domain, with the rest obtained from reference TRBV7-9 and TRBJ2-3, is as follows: DTGVSQNPRHKITKRGQNVTFRCDPISEHNRLYWYRQTLGQGPEFLTYFQNEAQLEKSRLLSDRFSAERPKGSFSTLEIQRTEQGDSAMYLCASSPTSGGPDTQYFGPGTRLTVL.

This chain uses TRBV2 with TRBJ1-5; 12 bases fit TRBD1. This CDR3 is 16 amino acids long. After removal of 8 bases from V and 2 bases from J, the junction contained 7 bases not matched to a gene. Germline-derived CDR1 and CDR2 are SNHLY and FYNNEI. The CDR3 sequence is CASVGTGGIGNQPQHF. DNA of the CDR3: TGTGCCAGCGTGGGGACAGGGGGCATCGGCAATCAGCCCCAGCATTTT.

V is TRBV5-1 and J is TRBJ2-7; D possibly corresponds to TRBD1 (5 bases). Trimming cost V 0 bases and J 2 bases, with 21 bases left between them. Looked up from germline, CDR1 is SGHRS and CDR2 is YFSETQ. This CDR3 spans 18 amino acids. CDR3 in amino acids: CASSLDRGRQPAPYEQYF. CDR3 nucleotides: TGCGCCAGCAGCTTGGATAGGGGTAGGCAGCCGGCTCCCTACGAGCAGTACTTC.

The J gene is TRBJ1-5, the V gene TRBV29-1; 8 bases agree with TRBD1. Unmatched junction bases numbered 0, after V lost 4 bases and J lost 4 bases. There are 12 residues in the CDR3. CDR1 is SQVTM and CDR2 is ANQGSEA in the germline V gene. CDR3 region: CSVGDRNQPQHF. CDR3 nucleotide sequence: TGCAGCGTTGGGGACAGGAATCAGCCCCAGCATTTT.

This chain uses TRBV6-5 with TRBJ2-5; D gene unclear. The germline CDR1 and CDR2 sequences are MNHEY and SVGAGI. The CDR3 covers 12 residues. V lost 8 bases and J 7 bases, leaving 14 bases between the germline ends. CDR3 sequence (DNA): TGTGCCAGCCGAGTGGGTCACGGGACCCAGTACTTC. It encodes CASRVGHGTQYF.

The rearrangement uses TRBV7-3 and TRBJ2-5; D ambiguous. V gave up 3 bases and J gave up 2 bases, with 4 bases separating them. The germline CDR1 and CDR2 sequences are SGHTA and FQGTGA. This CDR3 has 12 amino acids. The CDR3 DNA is TGTGCCAGCAGCTTTCATCAAGAGACCCAGTACTTC. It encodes CASSFHQETQYF.

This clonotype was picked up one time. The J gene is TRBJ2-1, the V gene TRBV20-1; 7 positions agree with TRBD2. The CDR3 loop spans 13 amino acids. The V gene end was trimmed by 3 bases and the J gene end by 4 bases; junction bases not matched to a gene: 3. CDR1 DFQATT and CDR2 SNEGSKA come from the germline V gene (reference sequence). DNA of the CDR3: TGCAGTGCTAGTGGCGGGAGTTACAATGAGCAGTTCTTC. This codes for CSASGGSYNEQFF.

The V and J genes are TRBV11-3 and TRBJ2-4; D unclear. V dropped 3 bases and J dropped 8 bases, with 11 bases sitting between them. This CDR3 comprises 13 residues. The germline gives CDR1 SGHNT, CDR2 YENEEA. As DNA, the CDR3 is TGTGCCAGCAGCTTTTCACTTCGGGACATTCAGTACTTC. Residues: CASSFSLRDIQYF.

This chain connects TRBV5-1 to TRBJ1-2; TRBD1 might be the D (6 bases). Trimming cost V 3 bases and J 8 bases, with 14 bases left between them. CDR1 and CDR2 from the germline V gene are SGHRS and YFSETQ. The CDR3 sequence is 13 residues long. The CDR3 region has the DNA TGCGCCAGCAGCTCGCCTCCGGGACACGGCTACACCTTC. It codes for CASSSPPGHGYTF.

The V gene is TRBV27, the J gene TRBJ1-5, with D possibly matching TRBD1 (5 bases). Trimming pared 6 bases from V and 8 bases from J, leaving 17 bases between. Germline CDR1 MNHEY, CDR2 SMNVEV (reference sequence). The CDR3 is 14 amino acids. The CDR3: CASSTGTSRKPQHF. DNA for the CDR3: TGTGCCAGCAGCACTGGGACCTCAAGAAAGCCCCAGCATTTT.

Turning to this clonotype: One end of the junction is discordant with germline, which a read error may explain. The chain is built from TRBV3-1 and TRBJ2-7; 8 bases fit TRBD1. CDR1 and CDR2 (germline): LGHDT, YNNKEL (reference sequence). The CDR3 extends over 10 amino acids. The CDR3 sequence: CASSGQGIRF. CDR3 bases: TGTGCCAGCAGCGGACAGGGTATCAGGTTC.

The CDR3 spells CATTRNTEAFF. The CDR3 nucleotides are TGTGCCACCACACGGAACACTGAAGCTTTCTTT. J is TRBJ1-1 and V is TRBV15; no firm D call. Trimming shortened V by 7 bases and J by 1 base, and 4 bases separated the two germline ends. CDR1 is LNHNV, CDR2 YYDKDF, per germline (reference sequence). The CDR3 has 11 amino acids.

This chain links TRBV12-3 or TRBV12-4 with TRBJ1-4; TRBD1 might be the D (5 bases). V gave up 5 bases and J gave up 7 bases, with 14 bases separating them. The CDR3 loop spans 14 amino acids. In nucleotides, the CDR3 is TGTGCCAGCAGTGGAGGGGCAGGGAGTGAAAAACTGTTTTTT. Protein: CASSGGAGSEKLFF.

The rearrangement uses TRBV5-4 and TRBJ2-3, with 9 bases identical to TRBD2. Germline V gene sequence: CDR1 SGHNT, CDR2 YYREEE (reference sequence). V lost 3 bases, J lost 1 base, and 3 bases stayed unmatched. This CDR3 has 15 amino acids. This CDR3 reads CASSWRTSGTDTQYF. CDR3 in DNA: TGTGCCAGCAGCTGGCGGACTAGCGGCACAGATACGCAGTATTTT.

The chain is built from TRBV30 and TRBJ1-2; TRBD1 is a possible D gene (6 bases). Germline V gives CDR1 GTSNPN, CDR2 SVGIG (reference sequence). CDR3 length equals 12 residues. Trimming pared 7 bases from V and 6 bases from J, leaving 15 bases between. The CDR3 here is CASSGGGNGYTF. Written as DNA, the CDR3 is TGTGCCTCCTCCGGAGGGGGGAATGGCTACACCTTC.

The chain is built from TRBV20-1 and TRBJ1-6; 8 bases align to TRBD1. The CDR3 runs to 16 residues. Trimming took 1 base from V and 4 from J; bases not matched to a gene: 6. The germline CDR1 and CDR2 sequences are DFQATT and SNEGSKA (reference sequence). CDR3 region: CSARGQGTVYNSPLHF. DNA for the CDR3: TGCAGTGCTAGAGGACAGGGGACAGTATATAATTCACCCCTCCACTTT.

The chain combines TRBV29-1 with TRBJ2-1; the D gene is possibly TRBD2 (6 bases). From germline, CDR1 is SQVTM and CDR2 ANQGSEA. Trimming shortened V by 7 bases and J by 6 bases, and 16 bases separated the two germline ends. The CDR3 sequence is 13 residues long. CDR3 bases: TGCAGCGGGGCGCCGACTAGTATCAATGAGCAGTTCTTC. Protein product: CSGAPTSINEQFF.

In DNA form, the CDR3 reads TGCAGTGCTGGGGACAGCTCCTACGAGCAGTACTTC. Amino acids: CSAGDSSYEQYF. The gene calls are TRBV20-1 and TRBJ2-7; 7 positions agree with TRBD1. The CDR3 has 12 amino acids. Germline-derived CDR1 and CDR2 are DFQATT and SNEGSKA (reference sequence). V trimming: 5 bases; J trimming: 0 bases; junction bases outside the gene matches: 1.

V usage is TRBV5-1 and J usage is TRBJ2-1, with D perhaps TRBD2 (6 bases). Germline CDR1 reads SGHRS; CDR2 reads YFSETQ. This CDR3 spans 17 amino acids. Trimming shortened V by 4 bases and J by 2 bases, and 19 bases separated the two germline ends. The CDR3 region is CASSPGGIPGAYNEQFF. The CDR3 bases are TGCGCCAGCAGCCCCGGAGGGATCCCAGGTGCCTACAATGAGCAGTTCTTC. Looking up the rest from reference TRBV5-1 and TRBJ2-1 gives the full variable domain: KAGVTQTPRYLIKTRGQQVTLSCSPISGHRSVSWYQQTPGQGLQFLFEYFSETQRNKGNFPGRFSGRQFSNSRSEMNVSTLELGDSALYLCASSPGGIPGAYNEQFFGPGTRLTVL.

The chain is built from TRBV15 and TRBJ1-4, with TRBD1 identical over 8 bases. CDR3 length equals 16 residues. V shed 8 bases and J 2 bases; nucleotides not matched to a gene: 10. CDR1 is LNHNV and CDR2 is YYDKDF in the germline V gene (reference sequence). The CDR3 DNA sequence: TGTGCCACCGTTCCAGGGGGCGCACGGACTAATGAAAAACTGTTTTTT. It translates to CATVPGGARTNEKLFF.